Listed below are T cell receptor beta chains from one sample, sequenced in a study of cytomegalovirus exposure and HLA in healthy donors. TCRdb keeps only in-frame clones here, not all; method: immunoSEQ multiplex PCR. The top ten hold approximately 1.1% of the sample, which has approximately 120,000 clones, 80% to 85% seen once. The source material was PBMCs. The receptor set was obtained from a woman aged 25 to 39 in good health and CMV-seronegative. Each CDR3 is given with its conserved first and last residue. D genes are given only for firm matches. Some rows have no size entry. The others give once, few or many, or a class for an expanded clone.

clone size	V gene	D gene	J gene	CDR3 protein	CDR3 DNA
NA	TRBV19	TRBD2	TRBJ2-2	CASSPNLLAGDAGELFF	TGTGCCAGTAGTCCGAACCTTCTAGCGGGAGATGCCGGGGAGCTGTTTTTT
NA	TRBV19	TRBD1	TRBJ1-2	CASSRQGTDGYTF	TGTGCCAGTAGCAGACAGGGTACGGATGGCTACACCTTC
NA	TRBV30	TRBD1	TRBJ1-1	CAWSKGQMGTEAFF	TGTGCCTGGAGCAAGGGACAGATGGGGACTGAAGCTTTCTTT
NA	TRBV7-2	TRBD2	TRBJ2-7	CASLRGGENSYEQYF	TGTGCCAGCCTCCGGGGGGGGGAGAATTCCTACGAGCAGTACTTC
NA	TRBV5-1	TRBD1	TRBJ2-5	CASGHGTDQETQYF	TGCGCCAGCGGCCACGGGACAGACCAAGAGACCCAGTACTTC
NA	TRBV10-3	TRBD2	TRBJ2-1	CAISDPNERGSYNEQFF	TGTGCCATCAGTGACCCTAACGAGCGGGGGTCCTACAATGAGCAGTTCTTC
NA	TRBV7-9	NA	TRBJ2-3	CASSFGQGISDTQYF	TGTGCCAGCAGCTTTGGCCAGGGCATATCAGATACGCAGTATTTT
NA	TRBV9	NA	TRBJ1-3	CASSVGSVGNTIYF	TGTGCCAGCAGCGTAGGGTCAGTTGGAAACACCATATATTTT
NA	TRBV2	TRBD2	TRBJ2-3	CASSEIGTSGSTQYF	TGTGCCAGCAGTGAAATAGGGACTAGCGGGAGTACGCAGTATTTT
NA	TRBV18	NA	TRBJ1-4	CASSPTVYPNEKLFF	TGTGCCAGCTCACCAACGGTCTACCCGAATGAAAAACTGTTTTTT
NA	TRBV5-6	TRBD2	TRBJ2-7	CASSFRASGSYEQYF	TGTGCCAGCAGCTTTAGGGCTAGCGGTTCCTACGAGCAGTACTTC
NA	TRBV7-9	TRBD1	TRBJ1-2	CSSSLPQGQGRYGYTF	TGTTCCAGCAGCTTACCCCAGGGACAGGGAAGATATGGCTACACCTTC
NA	TRBV6-1	NA	TRBJ2-7	CASSESGGSSYEQYF	TGTGCCAGCAGTGAATCGGGGGGCTCCTCCTACGAGCAGTACTTC
few	TRBV27	TRBD1	TRBJ1-2	CASRPTAGGRGYTF	TGTGCCAGCAGGCCCACCGCAGGGGGTCGTGGCTACACCTTC
NA	TRBV15	NA	TRBJ1-2	CATSRESALRSYGYTF	TGTGCCACCAGCAGAGAATCGGCTTTAAGGAGCTATGGCTACACCTTC
NA	TRBV7-2	TRBD2	TRBJ2-1	CASSSGLPTGNEQFF	TGTGCCAGCAGCTCGGGACTACCAACCGGCAATGAGCAGTTCTTC
NA	TRBV4-3	NA	TRBJ2-1	CASSQDWGREWDNEQFF	TGCGCCAGCAGCCAAGATTGGGGGCGGGAGTGGGACAATGAGCAGTTCTTC
NA	TRBV6-5	NA	TRBJ1-3	CASSPDRSSGNTIYF	TGTGCCAGCAGTCCAGACAGGAGCTCTGGAAACACCATATATTTT
NA	TRBV10-1	NA	TRBJ1-1	CASSGGPANTEAFF	TGCGCCAGCAGTGGCGGCCCAGCGAACACTGAAGCTTTCTTT
few	TRBV7-9	TRBD2	TRBJ2-2	CASSPRLAGSNTGELFF	TGTGCCAGCAGCCCCCGACTAGCGGGAAGTAACACCGGGGAGCTGTTTTTT
once	TRBV15	TRBD2	TRBJ2-1	CATSRDSPHLLAGVLNEQFF	TGTGCCACCAGCAGAGATTCCCCTCACCTACTAGCGGGAGTTCTAAATGAGCAGTTCTTC
NA	TRBV7-6	TRBD2	TRBJ2-3	CASGGSGGTTDTQYF	TGTGCTAGCGGGGGTAGCGGGGGCACTACCGATACGCAGTATTTT
once	TRBV5-4	NA	TRBJ2-5	CASSPGGETQYF	TGTGCCAGCAGTCCCGGGGGAGAGACCCAGTACTTC
once	TRBV6-6	TRBD2	TRBJ2-1	CASRSGGSYNEQFF	TGTGCCAGCAGGTCGGGGGGCTCCTACAATGAGCAGTTCTTC
NA	TRBV4-3	NA	TRBJ2-7	CASSQEGQGPYEQYF	TGCGCCAGCAGCCAAGAGGGGCAGGGGCCCTACGAGCAGTACTTC
NA	TRBV25-1	NA	TRBJ1-1	CASSLDWNTEAFF	TGTGCCAGCTCCCTGGACTGGAACACTGAAGCTTTCTTT
NA	TRBV5-6	TRBD2	TRBJ2-5	CASSLGDPRASGRGTQYF	TGTGCCAGCAGCTTGGGCGATCCCAGGGCTAGCGGGAGAGGGACCCAGTACTTC